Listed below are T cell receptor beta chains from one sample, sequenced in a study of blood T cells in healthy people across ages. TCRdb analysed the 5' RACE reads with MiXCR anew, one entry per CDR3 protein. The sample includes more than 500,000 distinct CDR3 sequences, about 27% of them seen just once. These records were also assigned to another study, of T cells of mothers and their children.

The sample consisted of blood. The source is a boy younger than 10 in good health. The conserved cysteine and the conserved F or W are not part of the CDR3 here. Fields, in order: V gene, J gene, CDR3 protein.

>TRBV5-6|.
ASSFLAGAGTYEQY
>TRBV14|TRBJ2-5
ASSPGTGGFETQY
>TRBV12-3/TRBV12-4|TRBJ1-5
ASSTDRFNQPQH
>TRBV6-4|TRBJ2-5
ASSEYVGGLATQY
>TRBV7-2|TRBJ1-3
ASSLEGGPASGNTIY
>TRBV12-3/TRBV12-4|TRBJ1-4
ASSLGGQGGNEKLF
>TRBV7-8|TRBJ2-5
ASSLAWGGEQETQY
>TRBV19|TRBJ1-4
ATRAATNEKLF
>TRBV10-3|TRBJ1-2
AISPATGDFFYGYT
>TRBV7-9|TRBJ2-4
ASSLDLVAKNIQY
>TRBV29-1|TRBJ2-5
SVATGVEETQY
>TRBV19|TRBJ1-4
ASSLTSSSPNEKLF
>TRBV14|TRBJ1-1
ASSRPDRGRGEAF
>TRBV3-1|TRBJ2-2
ASSFGTGTLGGTGELF
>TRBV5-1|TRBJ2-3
ASSPLGGYTDTQY
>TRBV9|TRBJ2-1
ASSVPGEAQF
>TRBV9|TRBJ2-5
ASSEERGGRETQY
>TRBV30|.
AWSNLRETQY
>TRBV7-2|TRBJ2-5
ASSLRGAGEETQY
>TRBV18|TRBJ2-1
ASSPPASYNEQF
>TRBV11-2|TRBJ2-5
ASSQPPGLQETQY
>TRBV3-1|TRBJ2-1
ASSQEGLVINEQF
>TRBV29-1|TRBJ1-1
SVLTGSTEAF
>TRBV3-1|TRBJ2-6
ASSRPDRLIAGANVLT
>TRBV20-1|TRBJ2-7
SAATGVGGYEQY
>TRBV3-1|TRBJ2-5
ASSSLFKEGEETQY
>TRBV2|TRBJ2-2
ASVGVNTGELF
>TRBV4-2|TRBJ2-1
ASGHPGRTF
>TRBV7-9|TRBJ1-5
ASSLGTGFNQPQH
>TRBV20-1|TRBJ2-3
SARDSSRGTQY
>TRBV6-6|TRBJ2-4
ASSRDRTIAKNIQY
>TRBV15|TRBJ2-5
ATSWTGEETQY
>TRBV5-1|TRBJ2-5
ASSLGRGQETQY
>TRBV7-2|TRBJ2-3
ASSPLSGTSGADTQY
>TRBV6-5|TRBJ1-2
ASSYYGRGDYGYT
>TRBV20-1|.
SARDWRFFNDQF
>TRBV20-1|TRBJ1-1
SARDYRSQQNTEAF
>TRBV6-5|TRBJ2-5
ASSYDYRQETQY
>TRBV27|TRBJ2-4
ASRLQGPLAKNIQY
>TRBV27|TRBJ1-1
ASRGQGEMNTEAF
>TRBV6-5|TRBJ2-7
ASSYGGNYEQY
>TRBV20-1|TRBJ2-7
SGRRDLYEQY
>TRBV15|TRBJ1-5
ATSTNRDLGNQPQH
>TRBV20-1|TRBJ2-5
SAREGTKETQY
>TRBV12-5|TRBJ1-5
ASGRGQYQPQH